The clone carrying this T cell receptor (beta chain) was recorded at least ten times. Its antigen remains unknown. This record comes from a study of T-cell reconstitution after alpha-beta-depleted transplantation in children. General study points: T-cell counts and diversity at one year post-transplant came mainly from newly produced T cells.

Unique molecular identifiers were incorporated when the TCRbeta library was constructed. Each CDR3 protein gets one entry after TCRdb re-called the PCR reads with MiXCR. Among tens of thousands of distinct CDR3 sequences, under 6.5% were seen once, and the ten largest hold roughly 30%. Trimming took 1 base from V and 2 from J, leaving 11 bases between them. This CDR3 contains 15 residues. Germline V gives CDR1 SGHRS, CDR2 YFSETQ. This TCR derives from a female patient between 2 and 15 years old who had a stem cell transplant for aplastic anemia, so the T cells may come from the graft donor. The chain uses TRBV5-1 and TRBJ2-3, with a tentative D call TRBD2 (5 bases). This sample comprised PBMCs, mostly from graft donor cells, obtained 60 days after TCRalphabeta/CD19-depleted stem cell transplant. CDR3 nucleotide sequence: TGCGCCAGCAGCTTGATTACTAGTCTCACAGATACGCAGTATTTT. This translates into CASSLITSLTDTQYF.